The rows below give T cell receptor beta chains drawn from one sample of a study of metastatic and nonmetastatic thyroid tumors. TCRdb reassembled clones from the PCR reads with MiXCR. The sample lists 35,000 to 50,000 clones, 17% occurring once. The source material was tumor tissue. The source is a female donor with papillary thyroid cancer or a benign thyroid nodule (not recorded which). Some clones in this sample may be carry-over from other donors' samples. Both conserved end residues are part of each CDR3. D genes are given only for firm matches. Size values are once, few and many counts, or a class for expanded clones, and some rows have none.

>16|TRBJ1-5|TRBV10-2|TRBD1|many
TGCGCCAGCAGTGTTGGGACAGCTTATAGCAATCAGCCCCAGCATTTT
CASSVGTAYSNQPQHF
>13|TRBJ1-6|TRBV15|.|many
TGTGCCACCAGCATTGGGTTCAATTCACCCCTCCACTTT
CATSIGFNSPLHF
>13|TRBJ2-7|TRBV2|.|many
TGTGCCAGCCGTGACGGGACGGGGGACGAGCAGTACTTC
CASRDGTGDEQYF
>13|TRBJ2-1|TRBV7-2|.|.
TGTGCCAGCAGCTTAGAGAGGAGTCTATTTGTGTTCTTC
CASSLERSLFVFF
>10|TRBJ2-3|TRBV2|TRBD1|many
TGTGTTACAGGGGCAGATACGCAGTATTTT
CVTGADTQYF
>18|TRBJ2-5|TRBV10-3|.|many
TGTGCCATCAGTAAACTAGCGCCTCTGGGAGGGGGCCAAGAGACCCAGTACTTC
CAISKLAPLGGGQETQYF
>18|TRBJ2-7|TRBV28|TRBD2|many
TGTGCCAGCAGGCCCCAACCGGGACTAGCGGGAGGCTGGTACGAGCAGTACTTC
CASRPQPGLAGGWYEQYF
>15|TRBJ1-2|TRBV20-1|.|many
TGCAGTGCTAGAGAAGGGTGGGAAGAGGACTATGGCTACACCTTC
CSAREGWEEDYGYTF
>14|TRBJ2-3|TRBV9|.|many
TGTGCCAGCAGCGTCGGGACCTATCCAGATACGCAGTATTTT
CASSVGTYPDTQYF
>16|TRBJ2-3|TRBV3-1|TRBD2|.
TGTGCCAGCAGCTCAAAGCGGGGGGGGAGCACAGATACGCAGTATTTT
CASSSKRGGSTDTQYF
>15|TRBJ2-1|TRBV7-9|.|many
TGTGCCAGCAGCTTTGGTTTGGGTACTAACAATGAGCAGTTCTTC
CASSFGLGTNNEQFF
>14|TRBJ2-7|TRBV19|.|many
TGTGCCAGTAGTATAGCAGCTAGCTCGGGCGAGCAGTACTTC
CASSIAASSGEQYF
>11|TRBJ2-2|TRBV5-5|.|once
TGTGCCAGAAGCTTGAACGGGGCGCTGTTTTTT
CARSLNGALFF
>13|TRBJ2-3|TRBV6-1|.|.
TGTGCCAGTTTCACGGGACTCACAGATACGCAGTATTTT
CASFTGLTDTQYF
>15|TRBJ2-3|TRBV15|TRBD2|many
TGTGCCACCAGCAAGACTAGCGGGATCACAGATACGCAGTATTTT
CATSKTSGITDTQYF
>11|TRBJ2-3|TRBV24-1|.|many
TGTGCCACCAGCCCGGGTAATACGCAGTATTTT
CATSPGNTQYF
>14|TRBJ1-1|TRBV12-3/TRBV12-4|TRBD1|many
TGTGCCAGCAGTTTAACAGGGGTCGACACTGAAGCTTTCTTT
CASSLTGVDTEAFF
>14|TRBJ1-4|TRBV7-9|TRBD1|many
TGTGCCAGCAGATCCGGGACAGGGAGTGAAAAACTGTTTTTT
CASRSGTGSEKLFF
>16|TRBJ2-1|TRBV20-1|TRBD2|many
TGCAGTGCTAGCGGGTCGACTAGCGCCCTGGTCAATGAGCAGTTCTTC
CSASGSTSALVNEQFF
>15|TRBJ2-2|TRBV7-2|.|.
TGTTCCAGCAGCTTAGGCCACCCGGGCACCGGTGAGCTGTTTTTT
CSSSLGHPGTGELFF
>13|TRBJ2-7|TRBV30|.|.
TGTGCCTGGAGTACAACAGGGTATTACGAGCAGTACTTC
CAWSTTGYYEQYF
>17|TRBJ1-2|TRBV20-1|TRBD1|.
TGCAGTGCTAGAGGTGGGGGGACAGGGGTCACTTTGGGGGGCTACACCTTC
CSARGGGTGVTLGGYTF
>14|TRBJ2-7|TRBV6-1|.|few
TGTGCCAGCAGTGACTGTGCGGTATACTACGAGCAGTACTTC
CASSDCAVYYEQYF
>14|TRBJ1-1|TRBV28|.|few
TGTGCCAGCAGTTTATTTGGGGGAGGTACTGAAGCTTTCTTT
CASSLFGGGTEAFF
>12|TRBJ1-5|TRBV28|.|many
TGTGCCAGCAGTTTTATGTCTCAGCCCCAGCATTTT
CASSFMSQPQHF
>18|TRBJ2-3|TRBV20-1|TRBD2|many
TGCAGTGCTAGCTCCCTAGCGGGAGTACGTTCTAGCACAGATACGCAGTATTTT
CSASSLAGVRSSTDTQYF
>18|TRBJ2-1|TRBV11-2|.|.
TGTGCCAGCAGCTTTTATTCGAGAGATCGGGGCCCTCGGAATGAGCAGTTCTTC
CASSFYSRDRGPRNEQFF
>17|TRBJ1-1|TRBV5-6|.|.
TGTGCCAGCAGCTGGGCAGGGCAGTGGGAAGGGAACACTGAAGCTTTCTTT
CASSWAGQWEGNTEAFF
>16|TRBJ2-3|TRBV5-1|.|many
TGCGCCAGCAGTCTCGGGAACGCTATAAGCACAGATACGCAGTATTTT
CASSLGNAISTDTQYF
>18|TRBJ2-3|TRBV6-1|TRBD2|.
TGTGCCAGCAGTGATCGCAGGACTAGCAGGCTTATGACAGATACGCAGTATTTT
CASSDRRTSRLMTDTQYF
>13|TRBJ1-2|TRBV5-6|.|many
TGTGCCAGCAGCGGCAGGCCCAACTATGGCTACACCTTC
CASSGRPNYGYTF
>14|TRBJ1-5|TRBV28|TRBD1|many
TGTGCCAGCAGAAAAAGACAGGGCCATCAGCCCCAGCATTTT
CASRKRQGHQPQHF
>16|TRBJ2-5|TRBV30|TRBD1|many
TGTGCCTGGAGTTCCGGACAGGGTTCGTTCGGAGAGACCCAGTACTTC
CAWSSGQGSFGETQYF
>13|TRBJ2-3|TRBV7-3|.|many
TGTGCCAGCAGCTTAATTCTCTCAGATACGCAGTATTTT
CASSLILSDTQYF
>20|TRBJ2-1|TRBV10-1|.|.
TGCGCCAGCAGTTGGGGTTTAAGCTGGAGTTGGGGTGGCTCCTACAATGAGCAGTTCTTC
CASSWGLSWSWGGSYNEQFF
>13|TRBJ2-3|TRBV12-5|.|few
TGTGCTAGTGGAGGTGATCTAGCGGATACGCAGTATTTT
CASGGDLADTQYF
>13|TRBJ2-1|TRBV6-1|.|many
TGTGCCAGCAGTTCATTGACAGACAATGAGCAGTTCTTC
CASSSLTDNEQFF
>18|TRBJ2-5|TRBV12-5|TRBD2|many
TGTGCTAGTGGTACCCTCGGGGGGAGCGGGAGTAATCGAGAGACCCAGTACTTC
CASGTLGGSGSNRETQYF
>18|TRBJ1-6|TRBV7-2|.|many
TGTGCCAGCAGCTTTAAACGCCTGGGAGGCTCCTATAATTCACCCCTCCACTTT
CASSFKRLGGSYNSPLHF
>15|TRBJ2-5|TRBV30|.|.
TGTGCCTGGAGTTTTACTATCGGGGGGCTAGAGACCCACTACTTC
CAWSFTIGGLETHYF
>13|TRBJ2-2|TRBV12-5|.|many
TGTGCTAGTGGTTTGCCGATCTCCGGGGAGCTGTTTTTT
CASGLPISGELFF
>14|TRBJ1-1|TRBV10-3|TRBD1|many
TGTGCCATCAGATCCGGGACAGCCGAAGCTGAAGCTTTCTTT
CAIRSGTAEAEAFF
>16|TRBJ2-7|TRBV28|TRBD1|few
TGTGCCAGCGTTCCCAGCACCGGGACAGACGGCCTGGGGCAGTACTTC
CASVPSTGTDGLGQYF
>12|TRBJ2-7|TRBV30|TRBD1|.
TGTGCCGGGGACAGGGGGATTGGCGAGCAGTACTTC
CAGDRGIGEQYF
>15|TRBJ1-4|TRBV28|TRBD1|many
TGTGCCAGCAGTCCTACAGGGGGAGCTAATGAAAAACTGTTTTTT
CASSPTGGANEKLFF